The T cell receptor beta chain described here comes from a study of cytomegalovirus exposure and HLA in healthy donors. Regarding the study as a whole: Reportedly, a later analysis found an Asian-associated ancestry cluster had fewer N-insertions than the roughly 630-donor mean.

PCR was performed using 60 Vbeta and 13 Jbeta primers. The method was immunoSEQ multiplex PCR; TCRdb's version includes in-frame clones alone and lacks a portion of them. Of around 64,000 clones listed, more than 80% are singletons. Germline CDR1 reads SGHAT; CDR2 reads FQNNGV. The CDR3 sequence is 15 residues long. With 4 bases removed from V and 3 bases from J, the gap between germline ends came to 13 bases. As for this clone: As yet, its antigen is unknown.

The chain recombines TRBV11-2 with TRBJ2-1; D is undetermined. This sequence originates from a woman aged 30 to 39 in good health and CMV-seropositive. Material for sequencing was PBMCs. CDR3 region: CASSSGQNRYNEQFF. The CDR3 coding sequence is TGTGCCAGCAGCTCGGGTCAAAACCGCTACAATGAGCAGTTCTTC. The full variable domain, its missing parts supplied by reference TRBV11-2 and TRBJ2-1, is EAGVAQSPRYKIIEKRQSVAFWCNPISGHATLYWYQQILGQGPKLLIQFQNNGVVDDSQLPKDRFSAERLKGVDSTLKIQPAKLEDSAVYLCASSSGQNRYNEQFFGPGTRLTVL.